These 21 T cell receptor beta chains share one sample of origin, sequenced in a study of beta chain features in type 1 diabetes. Expressed TCRB transcripts were sequenced after all isolated RNA was converted to cDNA. Only in-frame clones appear in the TCRdb table, and some are missing; sequencing was by immunoSEQ multiplex PCR. The sample consists of some 400,000 clones, about 14% of them appearing once. Sample: naive CD4+ T cells from blood. These receptors all stem from a woman aged 18-30 years in good health.

The chain employs TRBV5-4 and TRBJ1-2, with 7 bases that match TRBD1. Germline CDR1 is SGHNT and CDR2 is YYREEE (reference sequence). This CDR3 spans 13 amino acids. Unmatched junction bases numbered 5, after V lost 5 bases and J lost 4 bases. CDR3 in amino acids: CASSSDRVYGYTF. Written as DNA, the CDR3 is TGTGCCAGCAGTTCAGACAGGGTCTATGGCTACACCTTC.

The chain couples TRBV5-4 to TRBJ2-3; possible D gene TRBD1, 6 bases. Germline CDR1 is SGHNT and CDR2 is YYREEE (reference sequence). The V and J ends lost 5 bases and 1 base respectively, with 23 bases between them. The CDR3 is made up of 18 amino acids. The CDR3 protein is CASRRPPERGGGTDTQYF. CDR3 in DNA: TGTGCCAGCAGAAGACCCCCCGAACGTGGGGGCGGCACAGATACGCAGTATTTT.

The rearrangement links TRBV5-1 to TRBJ2-6, with D possibly TRBD2 on 6 matching bases. The germline V gene encodes CDR1 SGHRS and CDR2 YFSETQ. The CDR3 loop spans 15 amino acids. V was shortened by 2 bases and J by 2 bases, with 8 bases between the two germline ends. CDR3 sequence reads: CASSFWGAGANVLTF. CDR3 bases: TGCGCCAGCAGCTTTTGGGGGGCTGGGGCCAACGTCCTGACTTTC. Supplemented by reference TRBV5-1 and TRBJ2-6, the full variable domain reads KAGVTQTPRYLIKTRGQQVTLSCSPISGHRSVSWYQQTPGQGLQFLFEYFSETQRNKGNFPGRFSGRQFSNSRSEMNVSTLELGDSALYLCASSFWGAGANVLTFGAGSRLTVL.

This clone was recorded a few times. The chain recombines TRBV27 with TRBJ1-5; D may be TRBD1 (5 bases). CDR1 MNHEY and CDR2 SMNVEV come from the germline V gene (reference sequence). V lost 0 bases and J 1 base, leaving 13 bases between the germline ends. This CDR3 is 17 amino acids long. The CDR3 DNA sequence: TGTGCCAGCAGTTTATCGATACGGGGGGACAGCAATCAGCCCCAGCATTTT. Protein sequence: CASSLSIRGDSNQPQHF.

The chain employs TRBV7-9 and TRBJ1-1, with TRBD1 as a possible D gene (6 bases). Germline values: CDR1 SEHNR, CDR2 FQNEAQ (reference sequence). V was pared by 5 bases and J by 1 base, with 11 bases between. This CDR3 comprises 14 residues. As DNA, the CDR3 is TGTGCCAGCAGCGTTGGACAGCAGAACACTGAAGCTTTCTTT. Translated, it gives CASSVGQQNTEAFF.

This clone turned up a few times. This sequence joins TRBV2 and TRBJ2-2; 9 bases line up with TRBD1. CDR1 and CDR2 from the germline V gene are SNHLY and FYNNEI. This CDR3 contains 15 residues. V lost 4 bases to trimming and J lost 4 bases; unmatched junction nucleotides: 4. The CDR3 nucleotides read TGTGCCAGCAGTGTAAGACAGGGGGGCACCGGGGAGCTGTTTTTT. This sequence encodes CASSVRQGGTGELFF.

The genes are TRBV7-2 and TRBJ2-7; 10 nucleotides match TRBD2. Looked up from germline, CDR1 is SGHTA and CDR2 is FQGNSA. The CDR3 length is 17 residues. J was trimmed by 4 bases and V by 1 base; bases with no gene match: 10. The CDR3 DNA follows: TGTGCCAGCAGCTTAGGATGGCTAGCGGGAGCCGATTACGAGCAGTACTTC. This translates into CASSLGWLAGADYEQYF.

The rearrangement uses TRBV7-2 and TRBJ2-7; no clear D gene. The V gene's germline CDR1 is SGHTA and CDR2 FQGNSA. The V gene lost 4 bases and the J gene lost 3 bases, with 7 bases spanning the gap. This CDR3 region has 12 residues. CDR3 DNA: TGTGCCAGCAGCTCCGCCGGCTACGAGCAGTACTTC. Its translation: CASSSAGYEQYF. Variable domain in full (rest from reference TRBV7-2 and TRBJ2-7): GAGVSQSPSNKVTEKGKDVELRCDPISGHTALYWYRQSLGQGLEFLIYFQGNSAPDKSGLPSDRFSAERTGGSVSTLTIQRTQQEDSAVYLCASSSAGYEQYFGPGTRLTVT.

The V gene is TRBV25-1, the J gene TRBJ1-2; D gene unclear. Germline V gene data show CDR1 as MGHDK and CDR2 as SYGVNS. V dropped 8 bases and J dropped 4 bases, with 11 bases sitting between them. The CDR3 consists of 12 residues. The CDR3 here is CASGRESYGYTF. DNA of the CDR3: TGTGCCAGCGGACGGGAATCCTATGGCTACACCTTC.

This clone occurred a few times. The chain joins TRBV5-1 to TRBJ1-1; D is perhaps TRBD1 (5 bases). Germline CDR1 is SGHRS and CDR2 is YFSETQ. V shed 2 bases and J shed 1 base, with 9 bases lying between them. This CDR3 is 14 amino acids long. CDR3 sequence: CASSLPGSNTEAFF. For the CDR3, the DNA is TGCGCCAGCAGCTTACCAGGGTCGAACACTGAAGCTTTCTTT.

This clone was detected only a few times. The rearrangement uses TRBV10-3 and TRBJ2-1; TRBD2 might be the D (6 bases). The CDR3 spans 13 residues. V was pared by 2 bases and J by 6 bases, with 8 bases between. The germline CDR1 and CDR2 sequences are ENHRY and SYGVKD. Here the CDR3 DNA reads TGTGCCATCAGTGAGGGTAGCGGCAATGAGCAGTTCTTC. This gives the protein CAISEGSGNEQFF.

The chain links TRBV29-1 to TRBJ1-1; no clear D. The CDR3 contains 11 residues. Germline loops: CDR1 SQVTM, CDR2 ANQGSEA. The V gene lost 3 bases and the J gene lost 6 bases, with 8 bases spanning the gap. The CDR3 DNA follows: TGCAGCGTTGATGGCTTCCCTGAAGCTTTCTTT. This codes for CSVDGFPEAFF.

This clone was observed a few times. J is TRBJ1-5 and V is TRBV18; TRBD1 matches 10 bases. Germline V gene sequence: CDR1 KGHSH, CDR2 LQKENI. V trimming: 6 bases; J trimming: 4 bases; junction bases outside the gene matches: 3. The CDR3 runs 14 residues. CDR3 sequence reads: CASSEGQGNQPQHF. The CDR3 bases are TGTGCCAGCTCCGAGGGACAGGGGAATCAGCCCCAGCATTTT.

This clone was seen a few times. The J gene is TRBJ2-7, the V gene TRBV4-2; TRBD2 is a possible D gene (6 bases). Germline-derived CDR1 and CDR2 are LGHNA and YNFKEQ. V shed 0 bases and J shed 0 bases, with 9 bases lying between them. The CDR3 covers 15 residues. CDR3 amino acids: CASSQDQAGSYEQYF. The CDR3, as DNA: TGTGCCAGCAGCCAAGATCAAGCGGGCTCCTACGAGCAGTACTTC.

The chain combines TRBV29-1 with TRBJ2-3; 8 bases fit TRBD1. The CDR3 runs to 10 residues. CDR1 SQVTM and CDR2 ANQGSEA come from the germline V gene. V lost 3 bases to trimming and J lost 14 bases; unmatched junction nucleotides: 4. CDR3 amino acids: CSVDRGPAYF. CDR3 sequence (DNA): TGCAGCGTTGACAGGGGGCCTGCGTATTTT.

This clone was counted between two and nine times. The chain carries TRBV5-1 and TRBJ1-1; TRBD1 agrees at 9 bases. V shed 4 bases and J 5 bases; nucleotides not matched to a gene: 9. Germline V CDR1 and CDR2: SGHRS, YFSETQ. CDR3 length: 15 amino acids. The CDR3 region has the DNA TGCGCCAGCAGCGGGACAGGGCTCAGGTGGACTGAAGCTTTCTTT. Translating it yields CASSGTGLRWTEAFF.

J is TRBJ2-6 and V is TRBV29-1, with D uncertain. Germline V CDR1 and CDR2: SQVTM, ANQGSEA. This CDR3 region has 12 residues. The V and J ends lost 4 bases and 4 bases respectively, with 5 bases between them. The CDR3 here is CSVAQGANVLTF. Here the CDR3 DNA reads TGCAGCGTTGCACAGGGGGCCAACGTCCTGACTTTC.

This clone was observed a few times. This chain links TRBV29-1 with TRBJ2-3, with 11 bases matching TRBD1. The CDR3 spans 16 residues. Germline V gene sequence: CDR1 SQVTM, CDR2 ANQGSEA. The J segment lost 3 bases and the V segment lost 3 bases, leaving 8 bases of the junction unmatched. CDR3 amino acids: CSVDHGQGAGTDTQYF. CDR3 bases: TGCAGCGTTGACCACGGACAGGGGGCAGGAACAGATACGCAGTATTTT.

This clone was found a few times. This chain connects TRBV28 to TRBJ2-7; unclear D gene. Trimming shortened V by 6 bases and J by 4 bases, and 7 bases separated the two germline ends. CDR1 is MDHEN, CDR2 SYDVKM, per germline. There are 11 residues in the CDR3. The CDR3 region is CASRSRYEQYF. The CDR3 DNA is TGTGCCAGCAGGTCCAGGTACGAGCAGTACTTC.

With respect to this clone: Other DNA sequences in the same sample also yield this CDR3. The chain couples TRBV5-1 to TRBJ2-5, with 8 bases aligning to TRBD2. The CDR3 extends over 15 amino acids. Germline lookup yields CDR1 SGHRS and CDR2 YFSETQ. The junction had 1 base not matched to a gene; V was cut back by 0 bases and J by 0 bases. In nucleotides, the CDR3 is TGCGCCAGCAGCTTGGGACTAGCGTACCAAGAGACCCAGTACTTC. Protein: CASSLGLAYQETQYF.

This clone was seen a few times. The chain employs TRBV19 and TRBJ2-7; D might be TRBD2 (6 bases). V lost 4 bases and J lost 4, with 17 bases in between. Germline CDR1 and CDR2: LNHDA and SQIVND (reference sequence). The CDR3 has 15 amino acids. This CDR3 is CASSRSGLLGYEQYF. CDR3 sequence (DNA): TGTGCCAGTAGTAGATCGGGACTGCTTGGATACGAGCAGTACTTC.